What follows is one TCR beta chain and its context. What it binds is not known. The source of the sample is a study of cytomegalovirus exposure and HLA in healthy donors. General study results and limits: Productive rates of about 87% or about 30% were seen for most TCR beta V segments in an earlier analysis.

The PCR made use of 60 Vbeta and 13 Jbeta primers. Repertoires were generated with immunoSEQ multiplex PCR, while TCRdb's copy carries only in-frame clones and drops some. Altogether under 150,000 clones are present, roughly 80% being singletons, with the ten largest covering approximately 4%. This CDR3 is built from 15 residues. Germline values: CDR1 SGHKS, CDR2 YYEKEE (reference sequence). Trimming pared 4 bases from V and 7 bases from J, leaving 18 bases between. V gene TRBV5-5 combines with J gene TRBJ1-5; maybe TRBD1 (6 bases). The source is a woman aged 40 to 50 in good health and CMV-seropositive. Sequenced input: PBMCs. The CDR3 nucleotides read TGTGCCAGCAGCCCGGGGGGGCAGGGTTGGCAGCCCCAGCATTTT. Its translation: CASSPGGQGWQPQHF. The full variable domain, with the rest looked up from reference TRBV5-5 and TRBJ1-5, is DAGVTQSPTHLIKTRGQQVTLRCSPISGHKSVSWYQQVLGQGPQFIFQYYEKEERGRGNFPDRFSARQFPNYSSELNVNALLLGDSALYLCASSPGGQGWQPQHFGDGTRLSIL.